This T cell receptor beta chain was retrieved from a study of blood T cell repertoires in COVID-19. Study details: T cells, B-cell-depleted T cells, or PBMCs supplied cDNA or gDNA.

Trimming pared 4 bases from V and 2 bases from J, leaving 13 bases between. The CDR3 has 15 residues. Germline V CDR1 and CDR2: SGHRS, YFSETQ. Only a few counts were recorded for this clone. This table comes from immunoSEQ multiplex PCR, and its TCRdb copy is limited to in-frame clones, with some not included. This sample has roughly 200,000 clones, with more than 75% found just once. The chain employs TRBV5-1 and TRBJ2-1; maybe TRBD1 (6 bases). The receptor's source is a man aged 40-49 years with active or convalescent COVID-19. The material sequenced was peripheral blood. The chain's CDR3 is CASSTTGSAYNEQFF. In DNA form, the CDR3 reads TGCGCCAGCAGCACCACAGGGAGCGCCTACAATGAGCAGTTCTTC.